Below, 17 T cell receptor beta chains from the same sample are listed, as sequenced in a study of cytomegalovirus exposure and HLA in healthy donors (dated by TCRdb to about 2017). The method behind the library was the immunoSEQ multiplex PCR assay. For the multiplex PCR, a mixture combining 60 forward primers for TCR Vbeta segments and 13 reverse primers for TCR Jbeta segments was used. TCRdb obtained this table from immuneACCESS and retained in-frame rearrangements with V and J assigned. These tables miss some clones; where compared with another copy, unresolved V genes account for less than half of the shortfall, and the remainder is unexplained. Across this sample there are some 150,000 clones, with 70% to 75% seen only once. 13% to 15% of the sample goes to the ten largest clones. The sequenced sample consisted of PBMCs. The receptors here all came from a human donor in good health.

The rearrangement joins TRBV5-4 to TRBJ2-7; TRBD2 matches 11 bases. The V gene end was trimmed by 4 bases and the J gene end by 3 bases; junction bases not matched to a gene: 3. The CDR3 has 14 residues. CDR1 and CDR2 from the germline V gene are SGHNT and YYREEE (reference sequence). CDR3 bases: TGTGCCAGCAGCGCCACTAGCGGGGGCTACGAGCAGTACTTC. This gives the protein CASSATSGGYEQYF.

The J gene is TRBJ1-2, the V gene TRBV10-2; D is unresolved. V gave up 3 bases and J gave up 1 base, with 12 bases separating them. The CDR3 sequence is 15 residues long. CDR1 is WSHSY, CDR2 SAAADI, per germline. CDR3 residues: CASSDSRRNNYGYTF. The CDR3 nucleotides read TGCGCCAGCAGTGATTCCCGGAGAAATAACTATGGCTACACCTTC.

V usage is TRBV5-6 and J usage is TRBJ1-2; 8 bases line up with TRBD1. The CDR3 length is 14 residues. Looked up from germline, CDR1 is SGHDT and CDR2 is YYEEEE. V lost 2 bases and J lost 7; bases outside the gene matches: 7. Here the CDR3 reads CASSFDRGPGGYTF. The CDR3, as DNA: TGTGCCAGCAGCTTTGACAGGGGCCCTGGTGGCTACACCTTC.

The chain's CDR3 is CASRPGGQEEAFF. DNA for the CDR3: TGTGCCAGCAGGCCGGGGGGGCAGGAAGAAGCTTTCTTT. This chain joins TRBV6-1 and TRBJ1-1, with D possibly TRBD1 on 6 matching bases. The V end was cut by 6 bases, the J end by 8 bases, with 16 bases between. The CDR3 is 13 amino acids. Germline lookup yields CDR1 MNHNS and CDR2 SASEGT.

The chain joins TRBV11-3 to TRBJ1-1; D remains unclear. The CDR3 is 11 residues long. Germline V gene data show CDR1 as SGHNT and CDR2 as YENEEA. V dropped 4 bases and J dropped 7 bases, with 7 bases sitting between them. The chain's CDR3 is CASSSAGEAFF. The CDR3 nucleotides are TGTGCCAGCAGCTCGGCAGGTGAAGCTTTCTTT. The full variable domain, rest sourced from reference TRBV11-3 and TRBJ1-1, is EAGVVQSPRYKIIEKKQPVAFWCNPISGHNTLYWYLQNLGQGPELLIRYENEEAVDDSQLPKDRFSAERLKGVDSTLKIQPAELGDSAVYLCASSSAGEAFFGQGTRLTVV.

The chain carries TRBV28 and TRBJ1-2, with D maybe TRBD1 (5 bases). Trimming took 3 bases from V and 4 from J, leaving 9 bases between them. This CDR3 has 13 amino acids. The germline V gene encodes CDR1 MDHEN and CDR2 SYDVKM. CDR3: CASSLGRAYGYTF. In DNA, the CDR3 is TGTGCCAGCAGTTTGGGCAGGGCCTATGGCTACACCTTC.

In this sample, this clone turned up a few times. V and J are TRBV19 and TRBJ1-2; 8 bases fit TRBD1. The ends lost 1 base at V and 8 bases at J; junction bases unmatched: 6. CDR1 and CDR2 (germline): LNHDA, SQIVND (reference sequence). The CDR3 extends over 14 amino acids. CDR3 protein: CASSIGQGADGYTF. The CDR3 nucleotides read TGTGCCAGTAGTATAGGGCAGGGGGCGGACGGCTACACCTTC.

For the CDR3, the DNA is TGTGCCAGCAGGGCTTCCCAAGTTGCAGATACGCAGTATTTT. It translates to CASRASQVADTQYF. V gene TRBV6-6 combines with J gene TRBJ2-3; D gene ambiguous. Germline V CDR1 and CDR2: MNHNY, SVGAGI (reference sequence). This CDR3 spans 14 amino acids. The V end lost 6 bases, the J end lost 4 bases, and 14 bases lay between the germline ends.

This clone appeared a single time. The rearrangement joins TRBV5-6 to TRBJ2-7, with D perhaps matching TRBD2 (6 bases). The CDR3 runs 15 residues. Germline CDR1 is SGHDT and CDR2 is YYEEEE. V shed 4 bases and J shed 3 bases, with 17 bases lying between them. The CDR3 reads CASSPPRGLLYEQYF. The CDR3 DNA reads as TGTGCCAGCAGCCCTCCGAGGGGACTCCTCTACGAGCAGTACTTC.

This clone showed up just a few times. The rearrangement joins TRBV2 to TRBJ1-3, with 8 positions matching TRBD1. The CDR3 is made up of 18 amino acids. Germline trimming cut 2 bases from V and 2 bases from J; bases unmatched to any gene: 11. Germline assignment: CDR1 SNHLY and CDR2 FYNNEI. CDR3 in amino acids: CASSESYSRGRTGNTIYF. In DNA, the CDR3 is TGTGCCAGCAGTGAATCGTATTCCAGGGGGCGAACTGGAAACACCATATATTTT.

V and J are TRBV28 and TRBJ1-3, with D unresolved. Germline values: CDR1 MDHEN, CDR2 SYDVKM. The V end lost 6 bases, the J end lost 8 bases, and 11 bases lay between the germline ends. The CDR3 runs to 12 residues. Written as DNA, the CDR3 is TGTGCCAGCAGCCCCCAATACTACACCATATATTTT. This translates into CASSPQYYTIYF.

This chain's CDR3 is CASSLGRVDGELFF. DNA of the CDR3: TGTGCCAGCAGCTTAGGCAGGGTTGACGGGGAGCTGTTTTTT. The J gene is TRBJ2-2, the V gene TRBV11-3, with a tentative D call TRBD1 (5 bases). The V end lost 1 base, the J end lost 7 bases, and 10 bases lay between the germline ends. The CDR3 spans 14 residues. Germline assignment: CDR1 SGHNT and CDR2 YENEEA.

This sequence joins TRBV28 and TRBJ2-5, with TRBD2 matching over 10 bases. The CDR3 consists of 19 residues. V was clipped by 3 bases and J by 4 bases; unmatched bases: 17. Germline V gene data show CDR1 as MDHEN and CDR2 as SYDVKM. This CDR3 is CASSLPPPLVAGGGETQYF. The CDR3 nucleotides are TGTGCCAGCAGTTTGCCCCCTCCCTTAGTAGCGGGGGGTGGAGAGACCCAGTACTTC.

This rearrangement joins TRBV7-2 to TRBJ2-2; D perhaps matches TRBD2 (7 bases). CDR1 is SGHTA, CDR2 FQGNSA, per germline. Between the trimmed V and J ends, which lost 7 bases and 6 bases, there was a span of 18 bases. The CDR3 runs 15 residues. CDR3 DNA: TGTGCCAGCAAACAAGGGGGGGCGCTGGCCGGGGAGCTGTTTTTT. The encoded protein is CASKQGGALAGELFF.

This rearrangement joins TRBV29-1 to TRBJ2-5; TRBD2 might be the D (6 bases). The CDR3 has 11 amino acids. Germline values: CDR1 SQVTM, CDR2 ANQGSEA. Trimming shortened V by 5 bases and J by 6 bases, and 10 bases separated the two germline ends. The CDR3 spells CSVMGGQTQYF. The DNA of the CDR3 is TGCAGCGTTATGGGGGGACAGACCCAGTACTTC.

The chain carries TRBV7-2 and TRBJ2-7, with D possibly TRBD1 on 6 matching bases. Between the trimmed V and J ends, which lost 5 bases and 6 bases, there was a span of 11 bases. The germline V gene encodes CDR1 SGHTA and CDR2 FQGNSA. This CDR3 region has 12 residues. CDR3 sequence reads: CASSRRTVEQYF. The CDR3 DNA is TGTGCCAGCAGCCGCCGGACAGTCGAGCAGTACTTC.

The chain couples TRBV6-1 to TRBJ2-3, with D unclear. The CDR3 runs 13 residues. Germline CDR1 MNHNS, CDR2 SASEGT. V was pared by 2 bases and J by 4 bases, with 7 bases between. The CDR3 sequence is CASSELVSDTQYF. CDR3 sequence (DNA): TGTGCCAGCAGTGAACTAGTCTCAGATACGCAGTATTTT.